The sequence of this T cell receptor (beta chain) was determined in a study of cytomegalovirus exposure and HLA in healthy donors. As for the study in general: The roughly 100 million unique TCR beta sequences, from some 170 million T cells, were found by an earlier analysis.

In the case of this clone: The antigen remains unidentified.

Use of 60 Vbeta and 13 Jbeta primers characterized the PCR. The repertoire was sequenced with immunoSEQ multiplex PCR; TCRdb's copy has only in-frame clones and lacks some. Counted here are about 140,000 clones, approximately 76% occurring once; the ten biggest clones make up 1.8%. V lost 0 bases to trimming and J lost 2 bases, with 9 bases between them. The CDR3 extends over 15 amino acids. CDR1 SGHDT and CDR2 YYEEEE come from the germline V gene. Study observations and caveats: Later work found most CMV-associated TCR beta chains apparently HLA-restricted. In vitro confirmation showed three CMV-associated chains to be CMV antigen specific. TCR beta sequences reportedly predicted the HLA-A and HLA-B alleles of most subjects accurately.

The chain employs TRBV5-6 and TRBJ1-3; TRBD1 might be the D (5 bases). The sample taken for sequencing was PBMCs. The sequence came from a man aged 40-49 years in good health and CMV-seronegative. The CDR3 bases are TGTGCCAGCAGCTTGGCGGGGGACCCTGGAAACACCATATATTTT. Amino acid sequence: CASSLAGDPGNTIYF. Full variable domain (outside the CDR3, taken from reference TRBV5-6 and TRBJ1-3): DAGVTQSPTHLIKTRGQQVTLRCSPKSGHDTVSWYQQALGQGPQFIFQYYEEEERQRGNFPDRFSGHQFPNYSSELNVNALLLGDSALYLCASSLAGDPGNTIYFGEGSWLTVV.